The 8 T cell receptor beta chains below all came from one sample that was sequenced in a study of shared clonotypes between healthy human individuals. The naive CD8 subset, CD45RO-negative cells positively selected for CCR7, excluded terminally differentiated effector memory CD45RA+ cells. TCRdb's table, derived via immunoSEQ multiplex PCR, lists solely in-frame clones and lacks some. The sample has about 2.1 million clones; 80% to 95% are singletons. Sequenced input: naive CD8+ T cells from PBMCs. The source of these receptors is a young man in good health. Some clones in this sample may be carry-over from other donors' samples.

V gene TRBV4-2 combines with J gene TRBJ1-2; 12 nucleotides align to TRBD1. CDR1 is LGHNA, CDR2 YNFKEQ, per germline. J lost 7 bases, V lost 3 bases, and 6 bases had no gene match. This CDR3 contains 15 residues. CDR3 DNA sequence: TGTGCCAGCAGCCAGGACGGGACAGGGGGCTCTGGCTACACCTTC. Protein sequence: CASSQDGTGGSGYTF.

This clone occurred once. V and J are TRBV4-2 and TRBJ2-5; D is undetermined. The CDR3 loop spans 15 amino acids. Trimming removed 1 base from V and 5 bases from J, with 14 bases in between. The germline V gene has CDR1 LGHNA and CDR2 YNFKEQ. Here the CDR3 DNA reads TGTGCCAGCAGCCAAGTGACATTCACGGATGAGACCCAGTACTTC. Its protein product is CASSQVTFTDETQYF.

This clone has only one observation. The chain couples TRBV27 to TRBJ2-3; TRBD1 might be the D (5 bases). The germline V gene encodes CDR1 MNHEY and CDR2 SMNVEV (reference sequence). The CDR3 is 16 residues long. The germline V and J ends were trimmed by 6 bases and 8 bases, with 24 bases remaining between them. CDR3 sequence: CASSPPQGNALVTQYF. Written as DNA, the CDR3 is TGTGCCAGCAGCCCCCCCCAGGGCAATGCGTTGGTTACGCAGTATTTT.

CDR3 in amino acids: CASRLHPGDYGYTF. DNA for the CDR3: TGTGCCAGCAGACTCCACCCGGGGGACTATGGCTACACCTTC. The V gene is TRBV27, the J gene TRBJ1-2; TRBD1 is a possible D gene (5 bases). Germline V gene lookup returns CDR1 MNHEY and CDR2 SMNVEV (reference sequence). V lost 6 bases to trimming and J lost 3 bases, with 14 bases between them. CDR3 length equals 14 residues.

J is TRBJ2-7 and V is TRBV9; TRBD2 matches at 16 bases. Per germline, CDR1 SGDLS and CDR2 YYNGEE. Losses at the gene ends were 4 bases for V and 2 bases for J; bases not matched to a gene: 6. This CDR3 contains 17 residues. CDR3 sequence (DNA): TGTGCCAGCAGCCCGGGGGGGACTAGCGGGAGGGCCTACGAGCAGTACTTC. Amino acid sequence: CASSPGGTSGRAYEQYF.

The V call is TRBV19, the J call TRBJ2-2; 8 bases map to TRBD2. CDR3 length equals 16 residues. The germline V gene has CDR1 LNHDA and CDR2 SQIVND (reference sequence). The CDR3 coding sequence is TGTGCAGCATCCCCGGGGGGGTATGTGAACACCGGGGAGCTGTTTTTT. Translated, it gives CAASPGGYVNTGELFF.

This sequence joins TRBV27 and TRBJ1-3, with D hard to call. The CDR3 spans 16 residues. V was pared by 5 bases and J by 0 bases, with 14 bases between. Germline V lookup: CDR1 MNHEY, CDR2 SMNVEV (reference sequence). The CDR3 region has the DNA TGTGCCAGCAGTATATACGCCCCGAGCTCTGGAAACACCATATATTTT. Protein: CASSIYAPSSGNTIYF.

This clone occurred a few times. Other DNA sequences in this sample translate to the same CDR3. The chain couples TRBV12-5 to TRBJ1-5; D is ambiguous. CDR3 size: 13 residues. CDR1 LGHNT and CDR2 FRNRAP come from the germline V gene. Trimming removed 1 base from V and 1 base from J, with 2 bases in between. CDR3 sequence reads: CASGLGSNQPQHF. The CDR3 DNA follows: TGTGCTAGTGGTTTGGGCAGCAATCAGCCCCAGCATTTT.